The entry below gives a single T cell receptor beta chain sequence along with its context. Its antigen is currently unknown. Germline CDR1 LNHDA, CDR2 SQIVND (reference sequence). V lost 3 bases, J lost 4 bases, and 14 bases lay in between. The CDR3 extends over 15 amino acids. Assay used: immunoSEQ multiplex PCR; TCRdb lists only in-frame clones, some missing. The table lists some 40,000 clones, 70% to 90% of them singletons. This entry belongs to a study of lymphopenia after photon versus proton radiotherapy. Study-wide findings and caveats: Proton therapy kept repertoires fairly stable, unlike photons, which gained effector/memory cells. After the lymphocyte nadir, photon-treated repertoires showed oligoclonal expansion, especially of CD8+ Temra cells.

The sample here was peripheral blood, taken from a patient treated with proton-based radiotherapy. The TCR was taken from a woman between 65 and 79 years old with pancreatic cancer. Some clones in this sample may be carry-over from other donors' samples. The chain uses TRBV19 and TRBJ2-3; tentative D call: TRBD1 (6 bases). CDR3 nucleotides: TGTGCCAGTAGTATCCAGGGGCTGCAGGCAGATACGCAGTATTTT. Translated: CASSIQGLQADTQYF.